What follows is one T cell receptor (beta chain) and its context. What it binds is unknown. The data belong to a study of OX40 agonist ivuxolimab in advanced cancers. At the level of the study: Patients enrolled in dose escalation were diagnosed with hepatocellular carcinoma, melanoma, renal cell or head and neck cancer.

Clones were read by immunoSEQ multiplex PCR, and TCRdb kept only the in-frame ones, dropping some. Of about 40,000 clones listed, 81% were seen once; the top ten hold 2.6%. V lost 4 bases and J 5 bases, leaving 11 bases between the germline ends. The CDR3 spans 13 residues. Germline V CDR1 and CDR2: MNHEY, SMNVEV (reference sequence). Regarding the study as a whole: Certain nonresponders likewise exhibited a low normalized T-cell clonal expansion. The average count of expanded clones was higher among CD8+ T cells than among CD4+. CD4+ and CD8+ T cells in blood underwent clonal expansion by week 6 at 0.1 to 3.0 mg/kg.

The rearrangement joins TRBV27 to TRBJ1-1; D is perhaps TRBD1 (5 bases). The specimen was CD4+ or CD8+ T cells sorted from blood, collected in a trial of the OX40 agonist ivuxolimab. This TCR derives from an adult with an advanced solid tumor such as melanoma, head and neck, liver or kidney cancer. The CDR3 sequence is CASSWLGETEAFF. As DNA, the CDR3 is TGTGCCAGCAGTTGGTTAGGGGAAACTGAAGCTTTCTTT.